This TCR beta chain was obtained from a study of vaccination and CD4 T cells after COVID-19. V shed 6 bases, J shed 3 bases, and the junction held 7 bases outside the gene matches. Per the germline V gene, CDR1 is ENHRY and CDR2 is SYGVKD. This CDR3 spans 14 amino acids. Specified time point: late sampling 161 to 241 days after vaccination in a few convalescent patients. Treatment reported: approximately 10-day PBMC culture with coronavirus spike peptide pools or control peptides (ViraFEST assay). Sequencing of the DNA from cultured CD4+ T cells was carried out with the Oncomine TCR Beta short-read assay. TCRdb processed the PCR reads anew with MiXCR; each CDR3 protein has one entry. Here the sample spans 20,000 to 30,000 distinct CDR3 sequences, around 40% being singletons. On this clonotype: Its specificity is not known.

V gene TRBV10-3 combines with J gene TRBJ1-1; TRBD1 aligns across 7 bases. This clonotype originated in a human donor who had recovered from COVID-19. Sample: CD4+ T cells from blood, cultured in vitro, taken about 7 months after SARS-CoV-2 vaccination. This CDR3 is CAIRPDTGDTEAFF. The CDR3 DNA reads as TGTGCCATCAGGCCCGATACAGGGGACACTGAAGCTTTCTTT.